These 17 T cell receptor beta chains came from one sample sequenced in a study of CD8 T cells in Susac syndrome. RNA in amounts of roughly 0.45 to 1 ug was reverse transcribed with random hexamers. TCRdb processed the immunoSEQ multiplex PCR reads anew with MiXCR; each CDR3 protein has one entry. The table shows about 200,000 distinct CDR3 sequences, with 90% to 95% occurring only once. Sequencing input: CD4+ T cells from PBMCs. All receptors derive from a human donor in good health.

The gene calls are TRBV29-1 and TRBJ1-5; TRBD1 is a possible D gene (5 bases). The CDR3 has 12 amino acids. Germline CDR1 reads SQVTM; CDR2 reads ANQGSEA. CDR3 DNA sequence: TGCAGTGGGGGGGACGGCAATCAGCCCCAGCATTTT. Translated, it gives CSGGDGNQPQHF.

Points on this clonotype: Its ends do not fully match the called genes, so a read error is possible. V gene TRBV29-1 combines with J gene TRBJ2-7; D unclear. The CDR3 has 11 amino acids. Per the germline V gene, CDR1 is SQVTM and CDR2 is ANQGSEA. The DNA for the CDR3 is TGCAGCATTGAGTATGGGTACGAGCAGTACTTC. Its translation is CSIEYGYEQYF.

The chain combines TRBV28 with TRBJ2-3; TRBD1 agrees at 7 bases. From germline, CDR1 is MDHEN and CDR2 SYDVKM. The CDR3 totals 15 residues. The ends lost 7 bases at V and 2 bases at J; junction bases unmatched: 9. CDR3 residues: CASNEQGPFTDTQYF. Written as DNA, the CDR3 is TGTGCCAGCAATGAACAGGGGCCTTTCACAGATACGCAGTATTTT.

This clonotype was seen only once. The V call is TRBV4-3, the J call TRBJ1-6; the match to TRBD1 covers 8 bases. The CDR3 is 17 residues long. Germline assignment: CDR1 LGHNA and CDR2 YSLEER. V lost 0 bases to trimming and J lost 8 bases; unmatched junction nucleotides: 9. The CDR3 here is CASSQDNPGTGDSPLHF. The CDR3 DNA sequence: TGCGCCAGCAGCCAAGACAACCCCGGGACAGGCGATTCACCCCTCCACTTT.

The V call is TRBV27, the J call TRBJ1-1; D is undetermined. Germline values: CDR1 MNHEY, CDR2 SMNVEV (reference sequence). The length of the CDR3 is 13 residues. Trimming pared 5 bases from V and 1 base from J, leaving 8 bases between. CDR3 amino acids: CASSPSPNTEAFF. The CDR3, as DNA: TGTGCCAGCAGTCCTTCCCCGAACACTGAAGCTTTCTTT.

The rearrangement uses TRBV5-1 and TRBJ1-3; D gene unclear. CDR1 is SGHRS, CDR2 YFSETQ, per germline. The CDR3 totals 17 residues. Trimming pared 0 bases from V and 0 bases from J, leaving 13 bases between. In nucleotides, the CDR3 is TGCGCCAGCAGCTTGGGAGGTACTACTCCCTCTGGAAACACCATATATTTT. Translating gives CASSLGGTTPSGNTIYF. Drawing the rest from reference TRBV5-1 and TRBJ1-3, the complete variable domain is KAGVTQTPRYLIKTRGQQVTLSCSPISGHRSVSWYQQTPGQGLQFLFEYFSETQRNKGNFPGRFSGRQFSNSRSEMNVSTLELGDSALYLCASSLGGTTPSGNTIYFGEGSWLTVV.

The V and J genes are TRBV6-5 and TRBJ1-2; D gene ambiguous. The V end lost 5 bases, the J end lost 4 bases, and 11 bases lay between the germline ends. CDR1 and CDR2 (germline): MNHEY, SVGAGI. This CDR3 has 13 residues. DNA of the CDR3: TGTGCCAGCAGTAGGTCCGGATTCTATGGCTACACCTTC. Encoded protein: CASSRSGFYGYTF.

The chain links TRBV13 to TRBJ2-7; D is unresolved. The CDR3 covers 14 residues. In germline, CDR1 is PRHDT, CDR2 FYEKMQ (reference sequence). The germline V and J ends were trimmed by 3 bases and 1 base, with 10 bases remaining between them. The CDR3 coding sequence is TGTGCCAGCAGCTTTCGAATAGGATCCTACGAGCAGTACTTC. Translation gives CASSFRIGSYEQYF.

This rearrangement joins TRBV27 to TRBJ2-3, with D perhaps matching TRBD1 (5 bases). The CDR3 length is 15 residues. CDR1 MNHEY and CDR2 SMNVEV come from the germline V gene (reference sequence). V was pared by 2 bases and J by 2 bases, with 11 bases between. CDR3 coding DNA: TGTGCCAGCAGTTTAACAGGCAGGGACACAGATACGCAGTATTTT. Its translation is CASSLTGRDTDTQYF.

The gene calls are TRBV29-1 and TRBJ1-1; weak D call: TRBD1 (5 bases). V was trimmed by 3 bases and J by 4 bases, leaving 12 bases between them. CDR1 is SQVTM and CDR2 is ANQGSEA in the germline V gene. There are 13 residues in the CDR3. The CDR3 nucleotides are TGCAGCGTTGACCAGGGCGGGAGCACTGAAGCTTTCTTT. Translating gives CSVDQGGSTEAFF.

The rearrangement links TRBV29-1 to TRBJ1-2; no clear D gene. The CDR3 sequence is 12 residues long. V was shortened by 7 bases and J by 7 bases, with 16 bases between the two germline ends. CDR1 and CDR2 from the germline V gene are SQVTM and ANQGSEA. CDR3 in amino acids: CSAAVSTRGYTF. The CDR3 DNA sequence: TGCAGCGCTGCGGTGTCGACCCGTGGCTACACCTTC.

The chain has TRBV5-6 and TRBJ2-3; the D is unclear. V shed 2 bases and J shed 1 base, with 11 bases lying between them. Germline V lookup: CDR1 SGHDT, CDR2 YYEEEE. The CDR3 is 15 amino acids. DNA for the CDR3: TGTGCCAGCAGCTTTAGGGCCCTGGGCACAGATACGCAGTATTTT. Its translation: CASSFRALGTDTQYF.

The V call is TRBV7-2, the J call TRBJ1-1; D is ambiguous. CDR1 and CDR2 from the germline V gene are SGHTA and FQGNSA. Trimming removed 3 bases at V and 2 bases at J, with 10 bases between. This CDR3 spans 14 amino acids. The CDR3 is CASSFSSQNTEAFF. DNA of the CDR3: TGTGCCAGCAGCTTCAGTTCACAAAACACTGAAGCTTTCTTT.

V gene TRBV20-1 combines with J gene TRBJ1-2, with 10 bases fitting TRBD1. The germline gives CDR1 DFQATT, CDR2 SNEGSKA (reference sequence). The CDR3 is 14 amino acids. J was trimmed by 4 bases and V by 5 bases; bases with no gene match: 7. CDR3 protein: CSAGRTGGAYGYTF. In DNA, the CDR3 is TGCAGTGCTGGACGGACAGGGGGAGCCTATGGCTACACCTTC.

This clonotype was counted a few times. This chain uses TRBV5-1 with TRBJ2-5; D may be TRBD1 (5 bases). The V end lost 0 bases, the J end lost 5 bases, and 5 bases lay between the germline ends. This CDR3 contains 12 residues. Germline values: CDR1 SGHRS, CDR2 YFSETQ. CDR3 sequence: CASSLEGETQYF. The CDR3 DNA is TGCGCCAGCAGCTTGGAGGGGGAGACCCAGTACTTC.

The chain joins TRBV4-1 to TRBJ2-7; D is unresolved. Germline CDR1 is MGHRA and CDR2 is YSYEKL. CDR3 size: 14 residues. The V end lost 2 bases, the J end lost 7 bases, and 15 bases lay between the germline ends. CDR3 region: CASSQLVPTSEQYF. Written as DNA, the CDR3 is TGCGCCAGCAGCCAACTAGTCCCCACCTCGGAGCAGTACTTC.

The rearrangement links TRBV7-9 to TRBJ1-5; unclear D gene. V lost 2 bases and J 1 base, leaving 12 bases between the germline ends. CDR1 is SEHNR, CDR2 FQNEAQ, per germline (reference sequence). The CDR3 extends over 16 amino acids. CDR3 amino acids: CASSLHDIRSNQPQHF. The CDR3 DNA is TGTGCCAGCAGCTTACACGACATTCGAAGCAATCAGCCCCAGCATTTT.